One and the same sample provided the 31 T cell receptor beta chains below, sequenced in a study of cytomegalovirus exposure and HLA in healthy donors. TCRdb's copy holds only in-frame clones and misses some; the assay was immunoSEQ multiplex PCR. The sample holds 150,000 to 200,000 clones, approximately 86% seen once. Sequencing was carried out using PBMCs. The receptor set was obtained from a man younger than 30 in good health and CMV-seropositive.

This clone was detected once. V usage is TRBV6-1 and J usage is TRBJ1-2; possibly TRBD1 for D (5 bases). V was cut by 3 bases and J by 3 bases, with 11 bases left in between. Germline V gene data show CDR1 as MNHNS and CDR2 as SASEGT. The CDR3 contains 14 residues. The CDR3: CASSDWGRDYGYTF. The DNA of the CDR3 is TGTGCCAGCAGTGATTGGGGGAGGGACTATGGCTACACCTTC.

The V call is TRBV5-6, the J call TRBJ2-7; possible D gene TRBD1, 5 bases. Trimming took off 2 bases at V and 3 bases at J, with 12 bases between the two ends. Germline V gene lookup returns CDR1 SGHDT and CDR2 YYEEEE. This CDR3 spans 14 amino acids. The CDR3 reads CASSFRDRYYEQYF. In DNA, the CDR3 is TGTGCCAGCAGCTTTAGAGACAGATACTACGAGCAGTACTTC.

The rearrangement uses TRBV28 and TRBJ2-7, with 8 bases aligning to TRBD1. The J segment lost 1 base and the V segment lost 3 bases, leaving 8 bases of the junction unmatched. This CDR3 spans 16 amino acids. CDR1 MDHEN and CDR2 SYDVKM come from the germline V gene. The CDR3 here is CASSFNPRDRSYEQYF. The CDR3 DNA sequence: TGTGCCAGCAGTTTCAATCCCCGGGACAGGTCCTACGAGCAGTACTTC.

This rearrangement joins TRBV4-1 to TRBJ1-1, with a weak D call TRBD1 (5 bases). Per the germline V gene, CDR1 is MGHRA and CDR2 is YSYEKL. This CDR3 spans 14 amino acids. V dropped 3 bases and J dropped 7 bases, with 15 bases sitting between them. The CDR3 reads CASSQVMGLNEAFF. Written as DNA, the CDR3 is TGCGCCAGCAGCCAGGTAATGGGACTGAATGAAGCTTTCTTT.

The gene calls are TRBV15 and TRBJ1-1; 9 bases map to TRBD1. V shed 1 base, J shed 3 bases, and the junction held 18 bases outside the gene matches. Germline V lookup: CDR1 LNHNV, CDR2 YYDKDF (reference sequence). The CDR3 contains 20 residues. Here the CDR3 DNA reads TGTGCCACCAGCAGAGGGTACCCGGGACAGGGAACACGAGAGGACACTGAAGCTTTCTTT. Protein: CATSRGYPGQGTREDTEAFF.

The chain combines TRBV4-2 with TRBJ2-2; TRBD2 matches at 11 bases. CDR1 is LGHNA and CDR2 is YNFKEQ in the germline V gene. The CDR3 totals 19 residues. V trimming: 1 base; J trimming: 7 bases; junction bases outside the gene matches: 14. The CDR3 nucleotides are TGTGCCAGCAGCCAAGGCCGCGTTAGCGGGGGGGCGAGGAGCGGGGAGCTGTTTTTT. It specifies CASSQGRVSGGARSGELFF.

This clone appeared a single time. This sequence joins TRBV27 and TRBJ2-5; 12 nucleotides agree with TRBD2. Germline CDR1 is MNHEY and CDR2 is SMNVEV (reference sequence). The trim removed 3 bases at V and 3 bases at J, leaving 14 bases unmatched. The CDR3 consists of 19 residues. CDR3: CASSFRTSGGQIIEETQYF. The CDR3 DNA follows: TGTGCCAGCAGTTTCAGAACTAGCGGGGGGCAAATCATCGAAGAGACCCAGTACTTC.

This chain connects TRBV7-9 to TRBJ2-2; D unresolved. V was cut by 11 bases and J by 5 bases, with 15 bases left in between. From germline, CDR1 is SEHNR and CDR2 FQNEAQ (reference sequence). This CDR3 has 13 residues. The CDR3 bases are TGTGCCTTCCTACGGATCGGGACCGGGGAGCTGTTTTTT. This codes for CAFLRIGTGELFF.

This clone has just a few counts. The genes are TRBV20-1 and TRBJ1-2; D unclear. CDR1 and CDR2 (germline): DFQATT, SNEGSKA (reference sequence). The length of the CDR3 is 11 residues. V was cut by 3 bases and J by 5 bases, with 7 bases left in between. The CDR3: CSASENYGYTF. CDR3 DNA sequence: TGCAGTGCTAGCGAGAATTATGGCTACACCTTC.

As to this clone: Other DNA variants within this sample encode the same CDR3. V is TRBV7-9 and J is TRBJ1-2; 8 bases are shared with TRBD1. The V gene's germline CDR1 is SEHNR and CDR2 FQNEAQ (reference sequence). The CDR3 is 13 residues long. The ends lost 5 bases at V and 4 bases at J; junction bases unmatched: 3. CDR3 sequence: CASSLGQGYGYTF. CDR3 nucleotides: TGTGCCAGCAGCCTAGGACAGGGCTATGGCTACACCTTC.

This sequence joins TRBV7-2 and TRBJ2-1, with 12 bases fitting TRBD2. With V trimmed by 2 bases and J by 1 base, 3 bases remained unmatched. CDR3 length: 17 amino acids. Germline V gene data show CDR1 as SGHTA and CDR2 as FQGNSA. The CDR3 region is CASSLRTSGESYNEQFF. CDR3 in DNA: TGTGCCAGCAGCTTAAGGACTAGCGGGGAATCCTACAATGAGCAGTTCTTC.

V and J are TRBV18 and TRBJ2-1; 8 positions match TRBD2. Losses at the gene ends were 3 bases for V and 5 bases for J; bases not matched to a gene: 6. CDR1 is KGHSH, CDR2 LQKENI, per germline. The length of the CDR3 is 15 residues. As DNA, the CDR3 is TGTGCCAGCTCACCTAGTCTAGCGGGCCACAATGAGCAGTTCTTC. This codes for CASSPSLAGHNEQFF.

The CDR3 region is CASSWALSYEQYF. Written as DNA, the CDR3 is TGTGCCAGCAGTTGGGCCCTCTCCTACGAGCAGTACTTC. The genes are TRBV6-5 and TRBJ2-7; unclear D gene. Germline CDR1 reads MNHEY; CDR2 reads SVGAGI. The CDR3 runs to 13 residues. Between the trimmed V and J ends, which lost 4 bases and 0 bases, there was a span of 7 bases.

The chain is built from TRBV15 and TRBJ1-1; no clear D gene. This CDR3 spans 16 amino acids. The germline V gene has CDR1 LNHNV and CDR2 YYDKDF (reference sequence). V gave up 0 bases and J gave up 3 bases, with 14 bases separating them. CDR3 DNA sequence: TGTGCCACCAGCAGAGATCGAGGAGGGAGAGACACTGAAGCTTTCTTT. It is translated as CATSRDRGGRDTEAFF.

In this sample, this clone turned up a few times. The CDR3 spells CASSPAGGSVKNIQYF. Written as DNA, the CDR3 is TGTGCCAGCAGCCCCGCGGGCGGGAGTGTCAAAAACATTCAGTACTTC. The J gene is TRBJ2-4, the V gene TRBV28; 7 nucleotides line up with TRBD2. Germline V gene lookup returns CDR1 MDHEN and CDR2 SYDVKM. CDR3 length: 16 residues. V was clipped by 6 bases and J by 3 bases; unmatched bases: 11. The full variable domain, with the rest looked up from reference TRBV28 and TRBJ2-4, is DVKVTQSSRYLVKRTGEKVFLECVQDMDHENMFWYRQDPGLGLRLIYFSYDVKMKEKGDIPEGYSVSREKKERFSLILESASTNQTSMYLCASSPAGGSVKNIQYFGAGTRLSVL.

The CDR3 reads CASSESPQPQHF. Written as DNA, the CDR3 is TGTGCCAGCAGTGAATCTCCGCAGCCCCAGCATTTT. The chain uses TRBV6-1 and TRBJ1-5, with D unclear. The V and J ends lost 2 bases and 7 bases respectively, with 6 bases between them. Germline V gives CDR1 MNHNS, CDR2 SASEGT. The CDR3 is 12 amino acids.

This clone appeared a single time. J is TRBJ1-2 and V is TRBV6-1; 8 positions agree with TRBD1. The germline CDR1 and CDR2 sequences are MNHNS and SASEGT. V lost 3 bases to trimming and J lost 7 bases; unmatched junction nucleotides: 13. The CDR3 is 16 residues long. In DNA form, the CDR3 reads TGTGCCAGCAGTGACGGGGCAGGGGGCGTCTATTTTGGCTACACCTTC. Residues: CASSDGAGGVYFGYTF.

The chain has TRBV27 and TRBJ1-1, with D maybe TRBD1 (5 bases). The CDR3 is 17 residues long. Germline CDR1 and CDR2: MNHEY and SMNVEV (reference sequence). V was cut by 2 bases and J by 1 base, with 17 bases left in between. CDR3 protein: CASSLNRGGGENTEAFF. DNA for the CDR3: TGTGCCAGCAGTTTAAATCGGGGCGGGGGAGAGAACACTGAAGCTTTCTTT.

V and J are TRBV25-1 and TRBJ2-1, with 11 bases that match TRBD2. The CDR3 has 14 residues. The V gene's germline CDR1 is MGHDK and CDR2 SYGVNS. J gave up 6 bases and V 7 bases, and 5 bases lay outside the gene matches. The CDR3 protein is CASTIAGGSNEQFF. The CDR3 nucleotides are TGTGCCAGCACCATAGCGGGGGGGAGCAATGAGCAGTTCTTC.

In nucleotides, the CDR3 is TGCGCCAGCAGCCAAGATTTGCCGGGGGGGTCCTATCAGCCCCAGCATTTT. Translation: CASSQDLPGGSYQPQHF. The chain has TRBV4-3 and TRBJ1-5; perhaps TRBD1 as D (5 bases). This CDR3 has 17 amino acids. The V gene's germline CDR1 is LGHNA and CDR2 YSLEER. Trimming left V 0 bases short and J 5 bases short, with 17 bases between.

CDR3 DNA: TGCGCCAGCAGCCCCAGGGACACCCAACTCTACGAGCAGTACTTC. This sequence encodes CASSPRDTQLYEQYF. The chain joins TRBV5-1 to TRBJ2-7, with TRBD1 as a possible D gene (6 bases). Germline V gene lookup returns CDR1 SGHRS and CDR2 YFSETQ. The CDR3 runs 15 residues. V lost 4 bases and J 3 bases, leaving 17 bases between the germline ends.

DNA for the CDR3: TGTGCCAGCAGCGTAGGTTCTAGCGTCTTTCAAGAGACCCAGTACTTC. This sequence encodes CASSVGSSVFQETQYF. V usage is TRBV9 and J usage is TRBJ2-5; D is possibly TRBD2 (6 bases). V shed 0 bases and J shed 2 bases, with 14 bases lying between them. The CDR3 contains 16 residues. Germline loops: CDR1 SGDLS, CDR2 YYNGEE.

CDR3 in amino acids: CASSLTGTGYEQYF. Here the CDR3 DNA reads TGTGCCAGCAGCCTCACCGGGACAGGATACGAGCAGTACTTC. This chain uses TRBV11-2 with TRBJ2-7; 8 bases agree with TRBD1. J gave up 4 bases and V 5 bases, and 7 bases lay outside the gene matches. The germline gives CDR1 SGHAT, CDR2 FQNNGV. The CDR3 extends over 14 amino acids.

The chain combines TRBV5-1 with TRBJ2-1, with D possibly TRBD2 on 6 matching bases. This CDR3 contains 13 residues. V was cut by 1 base and J by 10 bases, with 12 bases left in between. CDR1 SGHRS and CDR2 YFSETQ come from the germline V gene. The CDR3: CASSLFRELEQFF. The CDR3 DNA reads TGCGCCAGCAGCTTGTTTCGGGAGCTGGAGCAGTTCTTC. The full variable domain, completed using reference TRBV5-1 and TRBJ2-1, is KAGVTQTPRYLIKTRGQQVTLSCSPISGHRSVSWYQQTPGQGLQFLFEYFSETQRNKGNFPGRFSGRQFSNSRSEMNVSTLELGDSALYLCASSLFRELEQFFGPGTRLTVL.

The chain couples TRBV9 to TRBJ1-1; D possibly corresponds to TRBD1 (5 bases). V was trimmed by 4 bases and J by 2 bases, leaving 15 bases between them. The CDR3 length is 15 residues. Per germline, CDR1 SGDLS and CDR2 YYNGEE. This CDR3 reads CASSPSVTANTEAFF. As DNA, the CDR3 is TGTGCCAGCAGCCCCAGTGTGACAGCCAACACTGAAGCTTTCTTT. Full variable domain (remainder filled in from reference TRBV9 and TRBJ1-1): DSGVTQTPKHLITATGQRVTLRCSPRSGDLSVYWYQQSLDQGLQFLIQYYNGEERAKGNILERFSAQQFPDLHSELNLSSLELGDSALYFCASSPSVTANTEAFFGQGTRLTVV.

The chain uses TRBV25-1 and TRBJ1-1; TRBD1 matches at 7 bases. The junction had 16 bases not matched to a gene; V was cut back by 8 bases and J by 7 bases. Germline values: CDR1 MGHDK, CDR2 SYGVNS. The CDR3 contains 15 residues. The CDR3 loop is CASEGRGQLLYEAFF. The CDR3 DNA is TGTGCCAGCGAGGGACGGGGACAGTTGTTGTATGAAGCTTTCTTT.

The rearrangement joins TRBV5-1 to TRBJ2-3; tentatively, D is TRBD1 (5 bases). The CDR3 loop spans 16 amino acids. Germline loops: CDR1 SGHRS, CDR2 YFSETQ. Trimming shortened V by 3 bases and J by 0 bases, and 14 bases separated the two germline ends. CDR3: CASSWLGVSSTDTQYF. The CDR3 nucleotides are TGCGCCAGCAGCTGGCTAGGGGTCTCTAGCACAGATACGCAGTATTTT. Full variable domain (remainder filled in from reference TRBV5-1 and TRBJ2-3): KAGVTQTPRYLIKTRGQQVTLSCSPISGHRSVSWYQQTPGQGLQFLFEYFSETQRNKGNFPGRFSGRQFSNSRSEMNVSTLELGDSALYLCASSWLGVSSTDTQYFGPGTRLTVL.

The rearrangement joins TRBV5-5 to TRBJ1-5, with TRBD1 as a possible D gene (6 bases). V was pared by 4 bases and J by 5 bases, with 13 bases between. Per germline, CDR1 SGHKS and CDR2 YYEKEE (reference sequence). The CDR3 consists of 14 residues. This CDR3 reads CASSPGQIYQPQHF. CDR3 DNA sequence: TGTGCCAGCAGCCCCGGACAGATTTATCAGCCCCAGCATTTT.

The chain links TRBV7-8 to TRBJ2-7; unclear D gene. Trimming shortened V by 4 bases and J by 3 bases, and 4 bases separated the two germline ends. There are 11 residues in the CDR3. CDR1 is SGHVS and CDR2 is FQNEAQ in the germline V gene. The CDR3 DNA reads TGTGCCAGCAGCTATCGCTACGAGCAGTACTTC. Protein product: CASSYRYEQYF.

In this sample, this clone turned up a few times. The rearrangement uses TRBV5-4 and TRBJ2-7, with a tentative D call TRBD2 (5 bases). CDR3 length: 14 amino acids. CDR1 is SGHNT and CDR2 is YYREEE in the germline V gene (reference sequence). The V gene lost 2 bases and the J gene lost 0 bases, with 9 bases spanning the gap. CDR3 nucleotides: TGTGCCAGCAGCTTTGACTATAGCTCCTACGAGCAGTACTTC. Translating it yields CASSFDYSSYEQYF. The full variable domain, rest sourced from reference TRBV5-4 and TRBJ2-7, is ETGVTQSPTHLIKTRGQQVTLRCSSQSGHNTVSWYQQALGQGPQFIFQYYREEENGRGNFPPRFSGLQFPNYSSELNVNALELDDSALYLCASSFDYSSYEQYFGPGTRLTVT.

This chain joins TRBV7-9 and TRBJ2-1; 9 bases map to TRBD2. Germline CDR1 and CDR2: SEHNR and FQNEAQ (reference sequence). V lost 4 bases, J lost 5 bases, and 6 bases stayed unmatched. The CDR3 length is 15 residues. CDR3 in DNA: TGTGCCAGCAGCTACCGACTAGCGGATAACAATGAGCAGTTCTTC. It codes for CASSYRLADNNEQFF.